A single sample is the source of the 29 T cell receptor beta chains below, sequenced in a study of regulatory T cells in long-lasting Graves disease. Noted time point: newly diagnosed GD, antithyroid drugs for less than 3 months. RNA extracted from PBMCs served as the sequencing template. Researchers made TCR beta libraries by using iRepertoire HTBI primers and running Arm-PCR on CDR3 regions. TCRdb re-called the multiplex PCR reads through MiXCR, storing one row per CDR3 protein. This sample has 350,000 to 550,000 distinct CDR3 sequences, with 12% to 15% found just once. The sample was also linked to a second study, of T cells in Graves' hyperthyroidism and ophthalmopathy.

The sample consisted of peripheral blood mononuclear cells (PBMCs), taken at new diagnosis, from a patient treated with antithyroid drugs. Source of these receptors: a woman in her 50s with Graves disease.

On this clonotype: A read error is possible here, since a much larger clone lies one base away. V is TRBV27 and J is TRBJ1-1, with no clear D. This CDR3 spans 14 amino acids. Germline CDR1 MNHEY, CDR2 SMNVEV (reference sequence). The DNA for the CDR3 is TGTGCCAGCAGTCCCTACACGGAGAACACTGAAGCTTCCTTT. It yields the protein CASSPYTENTEASF.

In regard to this clonotype: A single base is all that separates this from a far larger clone, so a read error is likely. The CDR3 does not end in the conserved phenylalanine or tryptophan, so this is likely a read error. CDR3 nucleotides: TGTGCCAGCTCCCCGAAAAGCGGGAGTTCCTACAATGAGCAGTTCTGC. It translates to CASSPKSGSSYNEQFC. This chain links TRBV2 with TRBJ2-7; 8 bases align to TRBD2. The J call may be faulty, since TRBJ2-1 better matches the DNA end. Germline V gene data show CDR1 as SNHLY and CDR2 as FYNNEI. CDR3 length equals 16 residues.

With regard to this clonotype: A much larger clone lies one base from this, so it may be a read error. This chain uses TRBV3-1 with TRBJ2-5; perhaps TRBD2 as D (6 bases). V shed 3 bases and J shed 2 bases, with 13 bases lying between them. There are 15 residues in the CDR3. The V gene's germline CDR1 is LGHDT and CDR2 YNNKEL (reference sequence). CDR3 loop: CASSQAAGIQETQYF. Here the CDR3 DNA reads TGTGCCAGCAGCCAGGCCGCGGGGATACAAGAGACCCAGTACTTC.

This clonotype occurred a few times. The rearrangement joins TRBV5-6 to TRBJ2-4; no clear D. Trimming left V 0 bases short and J 0 bases short, with 10 bases between. This CDR3 is built from 16 residues. Germline values: CDR1 SGHDT, CDR2 YYEEEE. CDR3 in amino acids: CASSLDFSLAKNIQYF. The CDR3 coding sequence is TGTGCCAGCAGCTTGGACTTCTCTCTAGCCAAAAACATTCAGTACTTC. The full variable domain, rest sourced from reference TRBV5-6 and TRBJ2-4, is DAGVTQSPTHLIKTRGQQVTLRCSPKSGHDTVSWYQQALGQGPQFIFQYYEEEERQRGNFPDRFSGHQFPNYSSELNVNALLLGDSALYLCASSLDFSLAKNIQYFGAGTRLSVL.

There are a few counts of this clonotype. This chain connects TRBV30 to TRBJ2-7; a weak D match, TRBD1 (6 bases). This CDR3 is 17 amino acids long. V lost 0 bases, J lost 4 bases, and 22 bases lay in between. CDR1 and CDR2 from the germline V gene are GTSNPN and SVGIG (reference sequence). In DNA, the CDR3 is TGTGCCTGGAGTGTAACCCCGCGAACAGGGATAAAATACGAGCAGTACTTC. Protein product: CAWSVTPRTGIKYEQYF. Based on the CDR3 plus reference TRBV30 and TRBJ2-7, the full variable domain is SQTIHQWPATLVQPVGSPLSLECTVEGTSNPNLYWYRQAAGRGLQLLFYSVGIGQISSEVPQNLSASRPQDRQFILSSKKLLLSDSGFYLCAWSVTPRTGIKYEQYFGPGTRLTVT.

This clonotype was picked up many times. V and J are TRBV27 and TRBJ2-7; TRBD1 is a possible D gene (7 bases). The CDR3 consists of 17 residues. Between the trimmed V and J ends, which lost 5 bases and 4 bases, there was a span of 24 bases. Germline-derived CDR1 and CDR2 are MNHEY and SMNVEV (reference sequence). CDR3 sequence: CASSPTGASGALYEQYF. The CDR3 nucleotides read TGTGCCAGCAGTCCCACAGGGGCGTCGGGAGCACTTTACGAGCAGTACTTC.

This clonotype was picked up many times. This sequence joins TRBV3-1 and TRBJ2-1; no clear D gene. Trimming pared 0 bases from V and 10 bases from J, leaving 10 bases between. The CDR3 is 13 residues long. Germline V CDR1 and CDR2: LGHDT, YNNKEL (reference sequence). This CDR3 reads CASSQDLVAEQFF. CDR3 in DNA: TGTGCCAGCAGCCAAGATCTAGTCGCGGAGCAGTTCTTC.

The V gene is TRBV4-1, the J gene TRBJ1-2; 8 nucleotides line up with TRBD1. This CDR3 comprises 14 residues. With V trimmed by 1 base and J by 8 bases, 6 bases remained unmatched. Germline lookup yields CDR1 MGHRA and CDR2 YSYEKL. CDR3 bases: TGCGCCAGCAGCCAAGTTACAGGGGGACGAGGCTACACCTTC. As protein: CASSQVTGGRGYTF.

This clonotype was recorded many times. V and J are TRBV27 and TRBJ2-7; maybe TRBD1 (6 bases). This CDR3 spans 15 amino acids. Trimming pared 3 bases from V and 6 bases from J, leaving 18 bases between. The germline CDR1 and CDR2 sequences are MNHEY and SMNVEV (reference sequence). CDR3 sequence reads: CASSFTFDRSGEQYF. In DNA, the CDR3 is TGTGCCAGCAGTTTCACCTTCGACAGGTCAGGCGAGCAGTACTTC.

This clonotype has ten or more counts. The chain carries TRBV2 and TRBJ2-1, with TRBD2 as a possible D gene (6 bases). Trimming took 3 bases from V and 4 from J, leaving 13 bases between them. The CDR3 loop spans 15 amino acids. The germline V gene encodes CDR1 SNHLY and CDR2 FYNNEI. The CDR3 DNA sequence: TGTGCCAGCAGTGAGCAGCGGGCGAATTACAATGAGCAGTTCTTC. Translating gives CASSEQRANYNEQFF.

This clonotype was picked up a small number of times. The rearrangement links TRBV19 to TRBJ2-1; D may correspond to TRBD1 or TRBD2 (6 bases each). CDR1 and CDR2 (germline): LNHDA, SQIVND (reference sequence). CDR3 size: 14 residues. V was pared by 4 bases and J by 0 bases, with 7 bases between. The CDR3 is CASSKGGSYNEQFF. CDR3 DNA sequence: TGTGCCAGTAGTAAGGGGGGCTCCTACAATGAGCAGTTCTTC.

In this sample, this clonotype turned up many times. The J gene is TRBJ2-1, the V gene TRBV18; TRBD2 might be the D (6 bases). CDR3 length: 16 amino acids. The germline V gene has CDR1 KGHSH and CDR2 LQKENI. V lost 3 bases and J lost 9, with 21 bases in between. The CDR3 DNA reads as TGTGCCAGCTCACCCATGGCGGAGGGCTTTGAGGGTGAGCAGTTCTTC. It encodes CASSPMAEGFEGEQFF.

This clonotype was detected many times. The chain employs TRBV20-1 and TRBJ2-1; 14 bases are a match to TRBD2. CDR3 length: 15 amino acids. CDR1 and CDR2 (germline): DFQATT, SNEGSKA (reference sequence). In DNA form, the CDR3 reads TGCAGCGGGACTAGCGGGAGTCGGGGGTACAATGAGCAGTTCTTC. Translated, it gives CSGTSGSRGYNEQFF.

In its sample, this clonotype was seen many times. J is TRBJ1-2 and V is TRBV5-1, with 12 bases identical to TRBD1. Losses at the gene ends were 4 bases for V and 2 bases for J; bases not matched to a gene: 6. Germline V gene lookup returns CDR1 SGHRS and CDR2 YFSETQ. The CDR3 runs 16 residues. The CDR3 region is CASSVTGTGGNYGYTF. For the CDR3, the DNA is TGCGCCAGCAGCGTCACCGGGACAGGGGGCAACTATGGCTACACCTTC. Variable domain in full (rest from reference TRBV5-1 and TRBJ1-2): KAGVTQTPRYLIKTRGQQVTLSCSPISGHRSVSWYQQTPGQGLQFLFEYFSETQRNKGNFPGRFSGRQFSNSRSEMNVSTLELGDSALYLCASSVTGTGGNYGYTFGSGTRLTVV.

The chain uses TRBV4-1 and TRBJ2-7; TRBD2 matches at 14 bases. The CDR3 is 16 amino acids. Trimming took 0 bases from V and 7 from J; bases not matched to a gene: 5. Germline loops: CDR1 MGHRA, CDR2 YSYEKL. The CDR3 reads CASSQEGLAGDNEQYF. The CDR3 coding sequence is TGCGCCAGCAGCCAAGAGGGACTAGCGGGGGACAATGAGCAGTACTTC.

The genes are TRBV19 and TRBJ1-5; no clear D. The length of the CDR3 is 13 residues. V lost 7 bases to trimming and J lost 6 bases, with 13 bases between them. Germline CDR1 and CDR2: LNHDA and SQIVND (reference sequence). The CDR3 DNA follows: TGTGCCAGTACTTGGACCGCTCTTCAGCCCCAGCATTTT. Its translation: CASTWTALQPQHF.

There are many counts of this clonotype. The chain has TRBV6-1 and TRBJ1-4; the match to TRBD1 covers 10 bases. With 2 bases clipped from V and 4 bases from J, the junction kept 7 bases outside the gene matches. Germline CDR1 MNHNS, CDR2 SASEGT. The CDR3 sequence is 17 residues long. DNA for the CDR3: TGTGCCAGCAGTGAATTCGGGACAGGGGAGGGTAATGAAAAACTGTTTTTT. Protein sequence: CASSEFGTGEGNEKLFF.

The table lists this clonotype with a few counts. V gene TRBV7-3 combines with J gene TRBJ1-3; TRBD1 matches 9 bases. This CDR3 is 17 amino acids long. The V and J ends lost 6 bases and 4 bases, in that order; junction bases with no gene match: 13. Germline V gene sequence: CDR1 SGHTA, CDR2 FQGTGA. CDR3 nucleotide sequence: TGTGCCAGCAGGCTGGGACAGGGCCCATCTATGGGAAACACCATATATTTT. Protein: CASRLGQGPSMGNTIYF.

This clonotype was seen a few times. The gene calls are TRBV6-1 and TRBJ2-2; maybe TRBD1 (6 bases). Germline values: CDR1 MNHNS, CDR2 SASEGT. Deletions cut 3 bases from V and 1 base from J, with 18 bases between. CDR3 size: 18 residues. As DNA, the CDR3 is TGTGCCAGCAGTGATGTAAGACAGGCCTTAATGAACACCGGGGAGCTGTTTTTT. Its protein product is CASSDVRQALMNTGELFF.

There are a few counts of this clonotype. The chain combines TRBV28 with TRBJ1-6; no firm D call. CDR3 length equals 13 residues. CDR1 is MDHEN, CDR2 SYDVKM, per germline. The germline V and J ends were trimmed by 6 bases and 16 bases, with 19 bases remaining between them. CDR3 DNA: TGTGCCAGCAGAACCCCCCCGAGTCGGCGTCTCCACTTT. Translating gives CASRTPPSRRLHF. The full variable domain, its missing parts supplied by reference TRBV28 and TRBJ1-6, is DVKVTQSSRYLVKRTGEKVFLECVQDMDHENMFWYRQDPGLGLRLIYFSYDVKMKEKGDIPEGYSVSREKKERFSLILESASTNQTSMYLCASRTPPSRRLHFGNGTRLTVT.

The V and J genes are TRBV5-5 and TRBJ2-1; D remains ambiguous. Germline V lookup: CDR1 SGHKS, CDR2 YYEKEE (reference sequence). The V end was cut by 0 bases, the J end by 4 bases, with 5 bases between. This CDR3 has 13 residues. CDR3 sequence reads: CASSLDIYNEQFF. The CDR3 DNA is TGTGCCAGCAGCTTGGACATATACAATGAGCAGTTCTTC.

The rearrangement joins TRBV7-9 to TRBJ2-3, with 8 bases that match TRBD1. Germline V gene data show CDR1 as SEHNR and CDR2 as FQNEAQ (reference sequence). The CDR3 sequence is 15 residues long. V was clipped by 5 bases and J by 2 bases; unmatched bases: 6. The CDR3 DNA reads TGTGCCAGCAGCCACGACAGGGGCCTCACAGATACGCAGTATTTT. This codes for CASSHDRGLTDTQYF. The full variable domain, its missing parts supplied by reference TRBV7-9 and TRBJ2-3, is DTGVSQNPRHKITKRGQNVTFRCDPISEHNRLYWYRQTLGQGPEFLTYFQNEAQLEKSRLLSDRFSAERPKGSFSTLEIQRTEQGDSAMYLCASSHDRGLTDTQYFGPGTRLTVL.

There are many counts of this clonotype. The J gene is TRBJ2-7, the V gene TRBV3-1; 9 bases fit TRBD1. V lost 4 bases, J lost 5 bases, and 9 bases stayed unmatched. Germline assignment: CDR1 LGHDT and CDR2 YNNKEL (reference sequence). This CDR3 has 15 residues. CDR3 DNA sequence: TGTGCCAGCAGCCGAGCAACAGGGGGCATCCACGAGCAGTACTTC. It specifies CASSRATGGIHEQYF.

This clonotype came up many times. This chain links TRBV28 with TRBJ2-4, with D tentatively TRBD1 or TRBD2 (5 bases each). With 4 bases removed from V and 0 bases from J, the gap between germline ends came to 13 bases. The CDR3 is made up of 16 amino acids. Germline loops: CDR1 MDHEN, CDR2 SYDVKM. The CDR3 nucleotides are TGTGCCAGCAGTTATCTTACTGGGGGAGCCAAAAACATTCAGTACTTC. Amino acid sequence: CASSYLTGGAKNIQYF.

This clonotype has a count of ten or more. The rearrangement uses TRBV28 and TRBJ2-1, with D unresolved. The germline gives CDR1 MDHEN, CDR2 SYDVKM. The CDR3 runs to 14 residues. Trimming took off 5 bases at V and 9 bases at J, with 17 bases between the two ends. The CDR3 DNA follows: TGTGCCAGCAGTCGATACCGCGCGAGACGTGAGCAGTTCTTC. Protein: CASSRYRARREQFF.

In its sample, this clonotype was seen many times. The rearrangement joins TRBV11-2 to TRBJ2-7; TRBD2 matches at 15 bases. The V gene's germline CDR1 is SGHAT and CDR2 FQNNGV. The junction had 10 bases not matched to a gene; V was cut back by 4 bases and J by 6 bases. This CDR3 is 17 amino acids long. The DNA for the CDR3 is TGTGCCAGCAGCTCCACGTCGGGACTAGCGGGAGGTGCCGAGCAGTACTTC. It encodes CASSSTSGLAGGAEQYF. Using reference TRBV11-2 and TRBJ2-7 for the parts outside the CDR3, the full variable domain is EAGVAQSPRYKIIEKRQSVAFWCNPISGHATLYWYQQILGQGPKLLIQFQNNGVVDDSQLPKDRFSAERLKGVDSTLKIQPAKLEDSAVYLCASSSTSGLAGGAEQYFGPGTRLTVT.

A few counts support this clonotype. This sequence joins TRBV20-1 and TRBJ2-3; TRBD1 matches at 7 bases. The CDR3 consists of 14 residues. V was pared by 6 bases and J by 3 bases, with 9 bases of the junction left unmatched. Germline-derived CDR1 and CDR2 are DFQATT and SNEGSKA (reference sequence). The CDR3 loop reads CSAVTGDGTDTQYF. DNA for the CDR3: TGCAGTGCCGTCACAGGGGATGGGACAGATACGCAGTATTTT.

This clonotype has ten or more counts. V gene TRBV28 combines with J gene TRBJ2-1; D ambiguous. Per germline, CDR1 MDHEN and CDR2 SYDVKM. Trimming removed 5 bases from V and 4 bases from J, with 12 bases in between. This CDR3 region has 14 residues. The CDR3 nucleotides read TGTGCCAGCAGTAGGCCCGCCCTTTACAATGAGCAGTTCTTC. Its protein product is CASSRPALYNEQFF.

The J gene is TRBJ2-1, the V gene TRBV30; 11 bases map to TRBD2. J was trimmed by 7 bases and V by 3 bases; bases with no gene match: 8. CDR3 size: 15 residues. Germline V gene lookup returns CDR1 GTSNPN and CDR2 SVGIG (reference sequence). The CDR3 nucleotides read TGTGCCTGGAGGGGAAGAACTAGCGGGAGTAATGAGCAGTTCTTC. Translation gives CAWRGRTSGSNEQFF.